The rows below give T cell receptor beta chains drawn from one sample of a study of blood T cells in healthy people across ages. TCRdb redid the calling of the 5' RACE reads with MiXCR, one entry per CDR3 protein. The sample has roughly 730,000 distinct CDR3 sequences, approximately 53% seen once; the top ten hold approximately 24%. The sequencing sample was made of blood. These receptors all stem from a man aged 35-49 years in good health. The CDR3 runs from the conserved cysteine through the conserved F or W. Fields, in order: CDR3 DNA, CDR3 protein, clone size, J gene, CDR3 length, D gene, V gene. D genes are given only for firm matches. Clone sizes are given selectively: once, few, many, or a class where the clone is expanded.

TGTGCCAGCAGCGCGAGACTAGCGCGCGAGCAGTACTTC CASSARLAREQYF few TRBJ2-7 13 TRBD2 TRBV7-2
TGTGCTAGCAGCCCGGGAGGGGGGATCCCCTACGAGCAGTACTTC CASSPGGGIPYEQYF few TRBJ2-7 15 TRBD2 TRBV7-3
TGTGCCAGCAGCTTTGTTGGCGGGGGGTACCAAGAGACCCAGTACTTC CASSFVGGGYQETQYF NA TRBJ2-5 16 TRBD2 TRBV11-2
TGTGCCAGCAGCTCCCAGCGGCGGGGAGGCTACGAGCAGTACTTC CASSSQRRGGYEQYF NA TRBJ2-7 15 NA TRBV11-2
TGTGCCAGCAGGGGGACTAGGCTGGGCACAGATACGCAGTATTTT CASRGTRLGTDTQYF NA TRBJ2-3 15 TRBD2 TRBV7-8
TGTGCCAGCAGCTCCGGGACAGGGCTCGAAAAACTGTTTTTT CASSSGTGLEKLFF NA TRBJ1-4 14 TRBD1 TRBV13
TGTGCCAGCAGCCCGCGCCGGGACAGGGTTAATGAAAAACTGTTTTTT CASSPRRDRVNEKLFF few TRBJ1-4 16 TRBD1 TRBV9
TGTGCCAGCAGCGGCGACAGGGGGCGAAGTGGCTACACCTTC CASSGDRGRSGYTF NA TRBJ1-2 14 TRBD1 TRBV2
TGCAGTGCCGTCGGACTAGCGGGGGGCCTCGGGGATACGCAGTATTTT CSAVGLAGGLGDTQYF NA TRBJ2-3 16 TRBD2 TRBV20-1
TGTGCCAGCAGTTTCGTAACAGGGGGCGACTACGAGCAGTACTTC CASSFVTGGDYEQYF few TRBJ2-7 15 TRBD1 TRBV12-3/TRBV12-4
TGTGCCAGCAGCTATCAAACGTCCTCGCGAGGCAATGAGCAGTTCTTC CASSYQTSSRGNEQFF NA TRBJ2-1 16 NA TRBV7-9
TGCAGTGCTAGCCCAGGGACAGGGGGAAGGGATGAGCAGTTCTTC CSASPGTGGRDEQFF few TRBJ2-1 15 TRBD1 TRBV20-1
TGTGCCAGCAGCCCCCCCGGGACTAGCGGGCCTCAAGATACGCAGTATTTT CASSPPGTSGPQDTQYF NA TRBJ2-3 17 TRBD2 TRBV9
TGTGCCAGCAGCATCAGGGGCGGCCGATCACGCCAGCCCCGGCATTTT CASSIRGGRSRQPRHF NA TRBJ1-5 16 NA TRBV27
TGTGCCAGCAGACCTCTCTGGCGCGGTAGCTCCTACAATGAGCAGTTCTTC CASRPLWRGSSYNEQFF NA TRBJ2-1 17 NA TRBV6-2/TRBV6-3
TGTGCCAGCTCACCGGGAGGTGACACCGGGACTTCCCGCAATGAGCAGTTCTTC CASSPGGDTGTSRNEQFF NA TRBJ2-1 18 NA TRBV18
TGTGCCACCCGGACAGGGGCCAAAAACATTCAGTACTTC CATRTGAKNIQYF NA TRBJ2-4 13 TRBD1 TRBV28
TGCGCCAGCAGCTCAATTGGGACTTCTGAAGCTTTCTTT CASSSIGTSEAFF NA TRBJ1-1 13 NA TRBV5-1
TGCAGCGTTGTAGCGGGGGGCAATGAGCAGTTCTTC CSVVAGGNEQFF few TRBJ2-1 12 TRBD2 TRBV29-1
TGTGCCAGCAGCCAAGTTTTCCGTGACAAGGAAAAGTATGGCTACACCTTC CASSQVFRDKEKYGYTF few TRBJ1-2 17 NA TRBV4-2
TGTGCCAGCACCGGAACGGGACTAGCTTACAATGAGCAGTTCTTC CASTGTGLAYNEQFF NA TRBJ2-1 15 TRBD2 TRBV12-3/TRBV12-4
TGCAGTGCTAGGGGACAGGGTCCCTGGCAGCCCCAGCATTTT CSARGQGPWQPQHF few TRBJ1-5 14 TRBD1 TRBV20-1
TGTGCCAGCAGTTCCCAGACTAGCGGGGTGTTGAGCTCCTACGAGCAGTACTTC CASSSQTSGVLSSYEQYF NA TRBJ2-7 18 TRBD2 TRBV28
TGTGCCGGGACAGGTTTCTTCCCCTATGGCTACACCTTC CAGTGFFPYGYTF NA TRBJ1-2 13 TRBD1 TRBV30
TGTGCCAGCAGTTTCCTAGGCACTTACACTGAAGCTTTCTTT CASSFLGTYTEAFF once TRBJ1-1 14 NA TRBV27
TGTGCCAGCAGCTTCGGCGGACAGGGAAGAGAGACCCAGTACTTC CASSFGGQGRETQYF NA TRBJ2-5 15 TRBD1 TRBV7-2
TGTGCCAGCAGGGACGGGGGGGCTGGCACAGATACGCAGTATTTT CASRDGGAGTDTQYF NA TRBJ2-3 15 TRBD2 TRBV12-3/TRBV12-4
TGTGCCAGCAGCCCCCGGGGTGGAGGAAGTAACTATGGCTACACCTTC CASSPRGGGSNYGYTF NA TRBJ1-2 16 NA TRBV9
TGTGCCAGCAGTTACACCACAGGGCCCATCCACTTT CASSYTTGPIHF few TRBJ1-6 12 NA TRBV6-5
TGTGCCAGCAGCTCAGCCTCTGGGGCCAACGTCCTGACTTTC CASSSASGANVLTF few TRBJ2-6 14 NA TRBV6-1
TGTGCCAGCAGCCGTGGGGGGACAGGGAACCACGAGCAGTACTTC CASSRGGTGNHEQYF NA TRBJ2-7 15 TRBD1 TRBV11-3
TGCAGCGAGACCAGACTCCAAAGAGATACGCAGTATTTT CSETRLQRDTQYF few TRBJ2-3 13 NA TRBV29-1
TGCGCCAGCAGCTCCGGGACTAGCGGGAGGGCAAGGGAGACCCAGTACTTC CASSSGTSGRARETQYF NA TRBJ2-5 17 TRBD2 TRBV5-1
TGTGCCAGCAGCCAAGGTCGCCTAGCGGGGGGCACAGATACGCAGTATTTT CASSQGRLAGGTDTQYF NA TRBJ2-3 17 TRBD2 TRBV3-1
TGTGCCAGCAGCTCGGCCCCCAGCGGGAGGTTGACAGATACGCAGTATTTT CASSSAPSGRLTDTQYF NA TRBJ2-3 17 TRBD2 TRBV7-2
TGCAGCGTTGAGGTTGCTTCCACAGATACGCAGTATTTT CSVEVASTDTQYF few TRBJ2-3 13 NA TRBV29-1
TGCAGTGCTAAGACCGGGACAGGGGTGATGAACACTGAAGCTTTCTTT CSAKTGTGVMNTEAFF once TRBJ1-1 16 TRBD1 TRBV20-1
TGTGCCAGCAGCTTTGGCAGTAGCCCCTACGAGCAGTACTTC CASSFGSSPYEQYF few TRBJ2-7 14 NA TRBV13
TGCAGCGTTGAAGATACGCAGTATTTT CSVEDTQYF few TRBJ2-3 9 NA TRBV29-1
TGTGCCATCAATCCCCAAGTGGCAGGGGGCTACACGCAGTATTTT CAINPQVAGGYTQYF many TRBJ2-3 15 TRBD1 TRBV10-3
TGTGCCATCAGTGAGAACGACAAAGGGGCAAAGTACGAGCAGTACTTC CAISENDKGAKYEQYF NA TRBJ2-7 16 NA TRBV10-3
TGTGCCAGCAGTTTAGGGGCAGCCCTTAATGAAAAACTGTTTTTT CASSLGAALNEKLFF NA TRBJ1-4 15 NA TRBV12-3/TRBV12-4
TGTGCCAGCAGCCCGCGGAGGGCCCGCTACGAGCAGTACTTC CASSPRRARYEQYF once TRBJ2-7 14 NA TRBV7-9
TGTGCCAGCAGTCCTACGGGACAGGGGGCCTACGAGCAGTACTTC CASSPTGQGAYEQYF NA TRBJ2-7 15 TRBD1 TRBV28